Each of the 2 T cell receptor beta chains below was sequenced from the same sample in a study of T cell responses to AZD1222 COVID-19 vaccine. Sequenced by immunoSEQ multiplex PCR; TCRdb stores in-frame clones only, minus some. The sample records under 150,000 clones, roughly 93% being singletons. Sequencing was performed on peripheral blood, taken on day 0 of AZD1222 vaccination. The receptor source for this set is an adult in good health.

The chain joins TRBV27 to TRBJ2-7, with 9 positions matching TRBD2. The CDR3 length is 14 residues. The trim removed 5 bases at V and 4 bases at J, leaving 6 bases unmatched. The germline V gene has CDR1 MNHEY and CDR2 SMNVEV (reference sequence). This chain's CDR3 is CASSPQRGEYEQYF. For the CDR3, the DNA is TGTGCCAGCAGTCCCCAGCGGGGGGAATACGAGCAGTACTTC.

The rearrangement uses TRBV29-1 and TRBJ1-1; 8 bases fit TRBD1. The germline gives CDR1 SQVTM, CDR2 ANQGSEA. The V segment lost 3 bases and the J segment 11 bases; nucleotides outside the gene matches: 11. The CDR3 totals 13 residues. The CDR3 region has the DNA TGCAGCGTTGAGCAGGGGGCTAGGTCGTGGGCTTTCTTT. It translates to CSVEQGARSWAFF.